This is a list of T cell receptor beta chains from one sample in a study of early T cells in non-severe SARS-CoV-2 infection. In TCRdb, the 5' RACE reads were re-called with MiXCR into one record per CDR3 protein. Of under 65,000 distinct CDR3 sequences listed, around 12% were seen once; the top ten hold approximately 1.3%. Sequencing was carried out using whole blood. All receptors derive from an adult who was a healthcare worker with PCR-confirmed SARS-CoV-2 infection or an uninfected control (not recorded which). The CDR3 runs from the conserved cysteine through the conserved F or W. D genes are given only for firm matches. Size values are once, few and many counts, or a class for expanded clones, and some rows have none.

V gene	J gene	D gene	clone size	CDR3 protein	CDR3 DNA
TRBV4-3	TRBJ1-1	.	.	CTSSQDTSNTEAFF	TGCACCAGCAGCCAAGATACATCGAACACTGAAGCTTTCTTT
TRBV5-1	TRBJ2-7	.	few	CASSPGRWGNSYEQYF	TGCGCCAGCTCCCCCGGCCGGTGGGGTAACTCCTACGAGCAGTACTTC
TRBV5-5	TRBJ2-3	.	.	CASSLGDQRYREYF	TGTGCCAGCAGCTTGGGAGACCAGCGGTATCGAGAGTATTTT
TRBV2	TRBJ1-2	.	few	CASTEREFGGYTF	TGTGCCAGCACCGAAAGGGAGTTCGGGGGCTACACCTTC
TRBV20-1	TRBJ2-7	.	.	CSASSADSAYEQYF	TGCAGTGCTAGTTCCGCCGACAGCGCCTACGAGCAGTACTTC
TRBV7-9	TRBJ1-5	.	many	CASSDRLSSQPQHF	TGTGCCAGCAGCGACAGACTAAGCAGTCAGCCCCAGCATTTT
TRBV7-4	TRBJ1-5	.	few	CASSFGQSCGLYSNQPQHF	TGTGCCAGCAGCTTTGGCCAGTCTTGCGGCCTTTATAGCAATCAGCCCCAGCATTTT
TRBV7-8	TRBJ2-2	TRBD1	.	CASSPTGGLVTGELFF	TGTGCCAGCAGCCCGACAGGGGGCCTGGTCACCGGGGAGCTGTTTTTT
TRBV4-2	TRBJ1-2	.	many	CASSQDRRMHYGYTF	TGTGCCAGCAGCCAAGATCGACGGATGCACTATGGCTACACCTTC
TRBV20-1	TRBJ1-3	.	few	CSARDSGGPRGNTIYF	TGCAGTGCTAGAGATAGCGGGGGCCCGAGGGGAAACACCATATATTTT
TRBV30	TRBJ2-1	.	.	CAWSVLGGTGDERFF	TGTGCCTGGAGTGTACTCGGGGGAACTGGGGATGAGCGGTTCTTC
TRBV7-8	TRBJ2-3	.	.	CASSFQQGTNTDTQYF	TGTGCCAGCAGCTTCCAGCAGGGGACGAACACAGATACGCAGTATTTT
TRBV18	TRBJ1-3	.	.	CASGIPGNTIYF	TGTGCCAGCGGGATTCCTGGAAACACCATATATTTT
TRBV12-3/TRBV12-4	TRBJ2-1	.	few	CASSMSRGEQFF	TGTGCCAGCAGTATGTCCCGGGGTGAGCAGTTCTTC
TRBV19	TRBJ1-5	.	many	CASSIAGRYSQPQHF	TGTGCCAGTAGTATAGCAGGGCGATACAGTCAACCCCAGCATTTT
TRBV20-1	TRBJ2-1	TRBD2	.	CSVAGGLGDEQFF	TGCAGTGTGGCGGGGGGGCTTGGCGATGAGCAGTTCTTC
TRBV3-1	TRBJ2-5	.	.	CASSQDLGLVNLQETQYF	TGTGCCAGCAGCCAAGATCTAGGGTTGGTTAACCTACAAGAGACCCAGTACTTC
TRBV12-3/TRBV12-4	TRBJ1-1	.	few	CASSPPISNTEAFF	TGTGCCAGCAGTCCCCCTATTTCGAACACTGAAGCTTTCTTT
TRBV6-5	TRBJ2-5	TRBD2	.	CASRLAGYQETQYF	TGTGCCAGTAGACTAGCGGGCTATCAAGAGACCCAGTACTTC
TRBV4-3	TRBJ1-2	TRBD1	.	CASSPGQGYGYTF	TGCGCCAGCAGCCCGGGACAGGGGTATGGCTACACCTTC
TRBV19	TRBJ1-4	TRBD1	.	CASSTTGGTNEKLFF	TGTGCCAGTAGTACGACAGGGGGCACTAATGAAAAACTGTTTTTT
TRBV9	TRBJ2-7	TRBD1	.	CASSPGQGIASEQYF	TGTGCCAGCAGCCCAGGACAGGGGATTGCGTCCGAGCAGTACTTC
TRBV18	TRBJ2-1	.	many	CASSPWGSSYNEQFF	TGTGCCAGCTCACCGTGGGGCAGCTCCTACAATGAGCAGTTCTTC